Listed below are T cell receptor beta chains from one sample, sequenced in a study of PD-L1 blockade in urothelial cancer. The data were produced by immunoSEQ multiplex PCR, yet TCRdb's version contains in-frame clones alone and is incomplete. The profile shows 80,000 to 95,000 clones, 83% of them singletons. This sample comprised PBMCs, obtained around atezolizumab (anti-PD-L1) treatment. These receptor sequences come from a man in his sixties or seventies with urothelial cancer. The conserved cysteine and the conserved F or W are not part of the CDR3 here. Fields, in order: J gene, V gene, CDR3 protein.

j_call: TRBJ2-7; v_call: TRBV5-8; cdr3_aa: ASSSDRALSYEQY
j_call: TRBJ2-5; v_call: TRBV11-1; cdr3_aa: ASSPSQDRAQETQY
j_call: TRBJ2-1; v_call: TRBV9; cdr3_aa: ASSVGGGNEQF
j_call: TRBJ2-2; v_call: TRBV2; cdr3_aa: ASSESGAGELF
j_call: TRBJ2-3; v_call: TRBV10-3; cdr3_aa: AISHGLAESTDTQY
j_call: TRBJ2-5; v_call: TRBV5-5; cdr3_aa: ASSFRVLQETQY
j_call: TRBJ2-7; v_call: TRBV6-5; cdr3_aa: ASSFKSGSLEQY
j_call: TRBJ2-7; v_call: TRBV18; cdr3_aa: ASSPGTPAYEQY
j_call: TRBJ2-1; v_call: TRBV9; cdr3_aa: ASSVGTGTGPNEQF
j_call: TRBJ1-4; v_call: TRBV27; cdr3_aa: ASSFRGGGPNEKLF
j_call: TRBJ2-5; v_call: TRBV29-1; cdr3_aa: SVVVNQETQY
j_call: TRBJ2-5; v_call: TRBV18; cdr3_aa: ASSPADREETQY
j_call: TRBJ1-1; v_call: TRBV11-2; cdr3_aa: ASSLQGLPTEAF
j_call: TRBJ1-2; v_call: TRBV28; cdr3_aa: ASSPGQYTAGYT
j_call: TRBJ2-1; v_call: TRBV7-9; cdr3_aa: ASSEGLAGGPGF
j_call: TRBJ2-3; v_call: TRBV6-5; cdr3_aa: ASITQGVGTDTQY
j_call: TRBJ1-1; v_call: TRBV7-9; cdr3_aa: ASSFGTANTEAF
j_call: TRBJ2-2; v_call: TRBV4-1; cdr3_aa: ASSRDLRDRGGTGELF
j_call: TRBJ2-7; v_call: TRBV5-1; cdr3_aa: ASSERTEEEGLVGSYEQY
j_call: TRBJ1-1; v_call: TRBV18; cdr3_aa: ASLGGTGVGTEAF
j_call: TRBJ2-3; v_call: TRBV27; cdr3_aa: ASNPGTSGSGTQY
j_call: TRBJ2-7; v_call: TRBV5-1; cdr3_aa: ASRDRTGDLGEQY
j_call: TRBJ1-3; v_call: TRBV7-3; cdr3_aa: ASSLDGASGNTIY
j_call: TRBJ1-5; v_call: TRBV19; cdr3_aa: ASSPRQGRDQPQH
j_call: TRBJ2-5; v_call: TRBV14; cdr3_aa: ASSQAGTGVQETQY
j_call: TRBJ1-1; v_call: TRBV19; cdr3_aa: ASSMRQGAGGTEAF
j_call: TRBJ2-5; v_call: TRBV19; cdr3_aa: ASSIEASGFEAQY
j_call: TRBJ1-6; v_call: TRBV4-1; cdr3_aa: ASSQEGTGNNSPLH
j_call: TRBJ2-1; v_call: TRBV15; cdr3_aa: ATSRELPNEQF
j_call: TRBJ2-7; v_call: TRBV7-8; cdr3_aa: ASSLAPGAGYEQY
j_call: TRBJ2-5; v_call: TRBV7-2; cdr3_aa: ASSLTEETQY
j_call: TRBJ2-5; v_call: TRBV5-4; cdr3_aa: ASSLDSQETQY
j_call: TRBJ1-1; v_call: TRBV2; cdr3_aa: ATREIMNTEAF
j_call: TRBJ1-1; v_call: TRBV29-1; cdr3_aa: SVVRDRGIGGTEAF
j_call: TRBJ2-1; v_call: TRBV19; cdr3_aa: ASSIGGGRIEQF
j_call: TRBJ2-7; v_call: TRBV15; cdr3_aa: ATSTRTGAYEQY
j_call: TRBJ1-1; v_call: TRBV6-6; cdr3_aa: ASSYIAAEAF
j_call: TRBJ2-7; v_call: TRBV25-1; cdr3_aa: ASSGQDEQY
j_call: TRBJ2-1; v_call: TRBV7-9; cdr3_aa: ASRTSGIYNEQF
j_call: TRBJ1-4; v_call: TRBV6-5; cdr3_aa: ASSRQGGEKLF
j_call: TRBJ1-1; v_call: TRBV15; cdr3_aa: ATSREVGFEAF
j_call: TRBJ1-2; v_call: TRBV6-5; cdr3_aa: ASSGRGQGNGYT
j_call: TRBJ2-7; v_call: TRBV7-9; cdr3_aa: ASSLRGGQGSYEQY
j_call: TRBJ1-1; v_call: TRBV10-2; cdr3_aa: ASRPTGRRLNTEAF
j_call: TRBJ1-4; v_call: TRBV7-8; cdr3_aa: ASSTRRLQGEKLF
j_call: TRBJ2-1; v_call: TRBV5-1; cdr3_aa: ASSFGASGQDKQF
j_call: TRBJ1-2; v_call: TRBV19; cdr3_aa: ASSISGTGGSYT
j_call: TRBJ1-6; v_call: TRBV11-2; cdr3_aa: ASSSRTDGNSPLH
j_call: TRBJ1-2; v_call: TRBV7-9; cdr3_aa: ASSSTGTTVYGYT
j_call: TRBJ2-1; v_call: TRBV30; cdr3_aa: AWSRQGRTNGQF
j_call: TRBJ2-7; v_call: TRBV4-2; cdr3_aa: ASSQDPVTEQY
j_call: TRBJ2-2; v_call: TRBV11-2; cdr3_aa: ASSFDRDTGELF